Shown below are 10 T cell receptor beta chains from a single sample sequenced in a study of molecular identifiers for immune sequencing clone quantification. MiXCR, run by TCRdb on the PCR reads, gives a single entry per CDR3 protein. The sample lists roughly 40,000 distinct CDR3 sequences, less than 20% occurring once. The sequencing sample was made of naive CD8+ T cells from blood, with Jurkat cell RNA spiked in. Subset reported: FACS-sorted CD8+CD4-CCR7+CD45RA+ naive T cells. These receptors were collected from a human donor in good health. Some libraries in this study had Jurkat cell RNA spiked in.

The count of this clonotype is one. V is TRBV27 and J is TRBJ2-7; TRBD1 might be the D (6 bases). The ends were cut back, 2 bases at V and 9 bases at J, with 17 bases in the middle. The germline V gene has CDR1 MNHEY and CDR2 SMNVEV (reference sequence). The CDR3 consists of 14 residues. CDR3 DNA sequence: TGTGCCAGCAGTTTAGGTCCCGGGACCAGGGGGCAGTACTTC. Translated: CASSLGPGTRGQYF.

A single count supports this clonotype. The chain combines TRBV6-5 with TRBJ2-2; D call uncertain. The V end lost 3 bases, the J end lost 6 bases, and 11 bases lay between the germline ends. The CDR3 has 14 amino acids. Germline-derived CDR1 and CDR2 are MNHEY and SVGAGI. CDR3 sequence reads: CASSYFRSAGELFF. CDR3 sequence (DNA): TGTGCCAGCAGTTATTTCAGATCCGCCGGGGAGCTGTTTTTT.

This clonotype was recorded at least ten times. The chain joins TRBV9 to TRBJ2-7, with no clear D. Germline assignment: CDR1 SGDLS and CDR2 YYNGEE. Trimming took 0 bases from V and 1 from J, leaving 5 bases between them. The CDR3 runs to 13 residues. CDR3 DNA sequence: TGTGCCAGCAGCGTAGCCGGATCCTACGAGCAGTACTTC. Its protein is CASSVAGSYEQYF.

The table lists this clonotype with many counts. The chain joins TRBV7-8 to TRBJ2-5; TRBD1 aligns across 7 bases. V dropped 1 base and J dropped 1; count of bases not matched to a gene: 0. In germline, CDR1 is SGHVS, CDR2 FQNEAQ. There are 14 residues in the CDR3. CDR3 sequence (DNA): TGTGCCAGCAGCTTAGGGACAGGCCAAGAGACCCAGTACTTC. Protein product: CASSLGTGQETQYF.

In its sample, this clonotype was seen a few times. The chain has TRBV7-9 and TRBJ1-4; 7 bases are a match to TRBD1. With V trimmed by 5 bases and J by 7 bases, 7 bases remained unmatched. The CDR3 totals 14 residues. Looked up from germline, CDR1 is SEHNR and CDR2 is FQNEAQ (reference sequence). The CDR3 sequence is CASSTGVEFEKLFF. The CDR3 nucleotides read TGTGCCAGCAGCACAGGGGTAGAGTTTGAAAAACTGTTTTTT.

Comment on this clonotype: This clone may be a read error of a much larger clone one base away. The gene calls are TRBV28 and TRBJ2-1; 9 bases fit TRBD2. Germline loops: CDR1 MDHEN, CDR2 SYDVKM. Trimming at V came to 0 bases and at J to 9 bases, leaving 18 bases not matched to a gene. This CDR3 has 19 amino acids. The CDR3 DNA reads TGTGCCAGCAGTTTATGGAAGACTAGCGGATACCTAAAACTGAGTGAGCAGTTCTTC. Residues: CASSLWKTSGYLKLSEQFF.

The rearrangement links TRBV29-1 to TRBJ2-5, with 7 bases matching TRBD2. This CDR3 has 14 residues. With 7 bases clipped from V and 5 bases from J, the junction kept 13 bases outside the gene matches. The V gene's germline CDR1 is SQVTM and CDR2 ANQGSEA. The CDR3 spells CSAQGGGSWETQYF. The DNA of the CDR3 is TGCAGCGCCCAGGGTGGCGGGAGTTGGGAGACCCAGTACTTC.

The J gene is TRBJ2-2, the V gene TRBV28, with 10 bases that match TRBD1. J lost 7 bases, V lost 5 bases, and 7 bases had no gene match. Germline V gene lookup returns CDR1 MDHEN and CDR2 SYDVKM. The CDR3 loop spans 15 amino acids. The CDR3 sequence is CASSLRDRGGGELFF. Written as DNA, the CDR3 is TGTGCCAGCAGTCTCCGGGACAGGGGTGGCGGGGAGCTGTTTTTT.

This clonotype has more than one count but fewer than ten. V is TRBV5-1 and J is TRBJ2-7, with 7 nucleotides matching TRBD2. The CDR3 totals 15 residues. The junction had 14 bases not matched to a gene; V was cut back by 4 bases and J by 7 bases. In germline, CDR1 is SGHRS, CDR2 YFSETQ. This chain's CDR3 is CASSPITSVPGEQYF. The CDR3 region has the DNA TGCGCCAGCAGCCCAATAACTAGCGTACCGGGAGAGCAGTACTTC.

The J gene is TRBJ2-5, the V gene TRBV28; 15 bases align to TRBD2. Germline V lookup: CDR1 MDHEN, CDR2 SYDVKM. This CDR3 has 18 residues. The ends lost 2 bases at V and 5 bases at J; junction bases unmatched: 9. CDR3 region: CASSLRGLAGGFGETQYF. The CDR3 nucleotides are TGTGCCAGCAGTTTAAGGGGACTAGCGGGAGGATTCGGGGAGACCCAGTACTTC.